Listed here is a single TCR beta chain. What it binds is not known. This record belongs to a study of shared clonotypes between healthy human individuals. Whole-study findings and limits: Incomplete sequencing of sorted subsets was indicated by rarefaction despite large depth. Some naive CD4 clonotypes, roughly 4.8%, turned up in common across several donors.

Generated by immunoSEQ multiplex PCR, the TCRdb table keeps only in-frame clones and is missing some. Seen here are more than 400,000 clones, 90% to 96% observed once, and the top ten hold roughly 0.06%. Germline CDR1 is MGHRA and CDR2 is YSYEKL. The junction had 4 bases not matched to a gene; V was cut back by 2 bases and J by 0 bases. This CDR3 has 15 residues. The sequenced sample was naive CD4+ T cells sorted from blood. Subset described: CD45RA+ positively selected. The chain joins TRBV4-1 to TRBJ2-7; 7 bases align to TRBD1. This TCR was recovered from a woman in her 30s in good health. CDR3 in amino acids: CASSQRGGASYEQYF. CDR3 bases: TGCGCCAGCAGCCAACGAGGGGGCGCCTCCTACGAGCAGTACTTC.